Each of the 18 T cell receptor beta chains below was sequenced from the same sample in a study of T cells after yellow fever vaccination. Each CDR3 protein gets one entry after TCRdb re-called the 5' RACE reads with MiXCR. The data contain 300,000 to 450,000 distinct CDR3 sequences, around 6.4% of them seen just once; the ten biggest clones take up approximately 15%. The specimen was PBMCs, collected 5 days after the yellow fever booster vaccination. The receptors originated from a man aged 30 to 45 who received the YFV17D yellow fever vaccine.

This chain joins TRBV3-1 and TRBJ1-1; no definite D call. CDR3 length: 16 residues. Germline lookup yields CDR1 LGHDT and CDR2 YNNKEL (reference sequence). Between the trimmed V and J ends, which lost 1 base and 4 bases, there was a span of 16 bases. CDR3 bases: TGTGCCAGCAGCCAAGTCGGGATGACCAGTATCACTGAAGCTTTCTTT. Translating gives CASSQVGMTSITEAFF.

This clonotype was seen only a few times. The chain has TRBV7-2 and TRBJ2-1; the D is unclear. Germline V lookup: CDR1 SGHTA, CDR2 FQGNSA. The CDR3 runs to 12 residues. The V end was cut by 10 bases, the J end by 6 bases, with 13 bases between. The CDR3 spells CAILVASNEQFF. CDR3 bases: TGTGCCATACTGGTAGCTAGCAATGAGCAGTTCTTC.

This clonotype was recorded at least ten times. The gene calls are TRBV7-2 and TRBJ2-7; D not certain. The ends were cut back, 4 bases at V and 4 bases at J, with 11 bases in the middle. Germline CDR1 is SGHTA and CDR2 is FQGNSA. The CDR3 covers 13 residues. This chain's CDR3 is CASSSRNDYEQYF. In DNA, the CDR3 is TGTGCCAGCAGCTCCCGAAATGATTACGAGCAGTACTTC. Using reference TRBV7-2 and TRBJ2-7 for the parts outside the CDR3, the full variable domain is GAGVSQSPSNKVTEKGKDVELRCDPISGHTALYWYRQSLGQGLEFLIYFQGNSAPDKSGLPSDRFSAERTGGSVSTLTIQRTQQEDSAVYLCASSSRNDYEQYFGPGTRLTVT.

This clonotype was seen only a few times. The chain combines TRBV6-1 with TRBJ2-7; 11 positions match TRBD1. Losses at the gene ends were 7 bases for V and 2 bases for J; bases not matched to a gene: 7. The CDR3 runs 15 residues. Germline V gives CDR1 MNHNS, CDR2 SASEGT. Here the CDR3 DNA reads TGTGCCAGCAATCATGGGGGACAGGGGGCCTACGAGCAGTACTTC. Its translation is CASNHGGQGAYEQYF.

The J gene is TRBJ2-1, the V gene TRBV18; 10 bases fit TRBD2. From germline, CDR1 is KGHSH and CDR2 LQKENI. This CDR3 region has 18 residues. Trimming took 2 bases from V and 7 from J; bases not matched to a gene: 14. CDR3: CASSPGLAGVGRLNEQFF. The CDR3 coding sequence is TGTGCCAGCTCACCAGGGCTAGCGGGAGTCGGGAGGTTAAATGAGCAGTTCTTC.

This clonotype was seen ten or more times. The chain carries TRBV9 and TRBJ2-1; D is perhaps TRBD2 (5 bases). The germline V and J ends were trimmed by 5 bases and 9 bases, with 21 bases remaining between them. CDR1 and CDR2 (germline): SGDLS, YYNGEE. CDR3 length: 15 residues. The CDR3 nucleotides read TGTGCCAGCAGTGCCACATCGACTATCGAGGCTGAGCAGTTCTTC. This sequence encodes CASSATSTIEAEQFF.

The chain carries TRBV9 and TRBJ2-7; TRBD1 aligns across 9 bases. The CDR3 has 16 amino acids. With V trimmed by 3 bases and J by 0 bases, 7 bases remained unmatched. Per the germline V gene, CDR1 is SGDLS and CDR2 is YYNGEE. The CDR3 sequence: CASSAGTGLSSYEQYF. The CDR3 DNA follows: TGTGCCAGCAGCGCGGGGACAGGGTTGAGCTCCTACGAGCAGTACTTC.

This clonotype was picked up a small number of times. V usage is TRBV18 and J usage is TRBJ2-7, with TRBD1 matching over 8 bases. Germline values: CDR1 KGHSH, CDR2 LQKENI. The CDR3 covers 14 residues. With 3 bases clipped from V and 4 bases from J, the junction kept 5 bases outside the gene matches. Here the CDR3 DNA reads TGTGCCAGCTCACCCGGGACAGGCGAATACGAGCAGTACTTC. Translation: CASSPGTGEYEQYF.

The gene calls are TRBV20-1 and TRBJ2-4; a weak D match, TRBD1 (5 bases). Germline-derived CDR1 and CDR2 are DFQATT and SNEGSKA (reference sequence). This CDR3 spans 15 amino acids. The ends were cut back, 5 bases at V and 1 base at J, with 15 bases in the middle. CDR3 in amino acids: CSAEDTLHAKNIQYF. CDR3 nucleotide sequence: TGCAGTGCTGAGGACACCCTTCACGCCAAAAACATTCAGTACTTC.

The V gene is TRBV6-5, the J gene TRBJ2-1, with D perhaps TRBD1 (6 bases). CDR3 length equals 12 residues. Trimming took off 5 bases at V and 12 bases at J, with 14 bases between the two ends. Germline assignment: CDR1 MNHEY and CDR2 SVGAGI. The CDR3 bases are TGTGCCAGCAGTGATCCCGGGACAAGGCAGTTCTTC. Translating gives CASSDPGTRQFF.

This clonotype was detected a few times. The chain is built from TRBV20-1 and TRBJ2-7; TRBD1 agrees at 11 bases. V shed 6 bases and J 2 bases; nucleotides not matched to a gene: 3. Looked up from germline, CDR1 is DFQATT and CDR2 is SNEGSKA (reference sequence). The CDR3 extends over 13 amino acids. In DNA form, the CDR3 reads TGCAGTGCCCAGGGACAGGGGGCCTACGAGCAGTACTTC. As protein: CSAQGQGAYEQYF.

This clonotype was seen at least ten times. The chain links TRBV12-3 or TRBV12-4 to TRBJ2-7; D gene ambiguous. V lost 5 bases and J 6 bases, leaving 14 bases between the germline ends. CDR3 length: 13 residues. Here the CDR3 reads CASSRAEKSEQYF. CDR3 nucleotide sequence: TGTGCCAGCAGTCGGGCTGAAAAGTCCGAGCAGTACTTC.

In its sample, this clonotype was seen many times. V and J are TRBV20-1 and TRBJ2-7, with D hard to call. Germline V gene data show CDR1 as DFQATT and CDR2 as SNEGSKA (reference sequence). The germline V and J ends were trimmed by 3 bases and 4 bases, with 13 bases remaining between them. The CDR3 length is 13 residues. DNA for the CDR3: TGCAGTGCTAGTGGGTCTAGGTCGTACGAGCAGTACTTC. Amino acid sequence: CSASGSRSYEQYF.

V usage is TRBV7-9 and J usage is TRBJ2-3; tentatively, D is TRBD2 (6 bases). The CDR3 spans 15 residues. Germline V gene sequence: CDR1 SEHNR, CDR2 FQNEAQ (reference sequence). Trimming cost V 7 bases and J 1 base, with 15 bases left between them. The CDR3 here is CASTGARRGTDTQYF. In nucleotides, the CDR3 is TGTGCCAGCACGGGAGCGAGGCGCGGCACAGATACGCAGTATTTT.

This clonotype was recorded at least ten times. The rearrangement uses TRBV7-2 and TRBJ2-1; D unresolved. CDR1 and CDR2 (germline): SGHTA, FQGNSA. This CDR3 has 15 amino acids. V gave up 5 bases and J gave up 12 bases, with 23 bases separating them. CDR3 loop: CASSLGLGPRLAQFF. The CDR3 DNA is TGTGCCAGCAGCCTAGGCCTCGGGCCCCGCCTGGCGCAGTTCTTC.

This clonotype came up many times. This chain connects TRBV9 to TRBJ2-7; maybe TRBD1 (5 bases). Trimming cost V 6 bases and J 6 bases, with 19 bases left between them. The CDR3 totals 14 residues. Germline CDR1 SGDLS, CDR2 YYNGEE. CDR3 coding DNA: TGTGCCAGCACCTCGACAGCCGCTTCTACCGAGCAGTACTTC. Its translation: CASTSTAASTEQYF.

This clonotype was observed many times. This chain links TRBV7-9 with TRBJ2-1, with D unclear. V shed 1 base and J shed 6 bases, with 10 bases lying between them. Germline loops: CDR1 SEHNR, CDR2 FQNEAQ (reference sequence). The CDR3 has 14 residues. The CDR3 loop is CASSLGPGPNEQFF. The DNA for the CDR3 is TGTGCCAGCAGCTTAGGTCCCGGCCCCAATGAGCAGTTCTTC.

Ten or more counts support this clonotype. J is TRBJ2-6 and V is TRBV12-3 or TRBV12-4, with 8 bases aligning to TRBD1. This CDR3 has 18 amino acids. The ends lost 5 bases at V and 0 bases at J; junction bases unmatched: 9. CDR3 sequence (DNA): TGTGCCAGCAGTGACTACCGGGACAGGAGCTCTGGGGCCAACGTCCTGACTTTC. It is translated as CASSDYRDRSSGANVLTF.